The 2 T cell receptor beta chains listed next were all sequenced from one sample in a study of T cell responses to AZD1222 COVID-19 vaccine. Only in-frame clones appear in the TCRdb table, and some are missing; sequencing was by immunoSEQ multiplex PCR. Among 80,000 or so clones, approximately 90% were seen once, and the ten largest hold roughly 5%. The sample in question was peripheral blood, obtained on day 0 of AZD1222 vaccination. These receptors all stem from an adult in good health.

This rearrangement joins TRBV27 to TRBJ1-1; D perhaps matches TRBD1 (5 bases). The CDR3 covers 15 residues. Germline loops: CDR1 MNHEY, CDR2 SMNVEV (reference sequence). V was trimmed by 4 bases and J by 0 bases, leaving 12 bases between them. Here the CDR3 reads CASSWGLPMNTEAFF. The CDR3 DNA sequence: TGTGCCAGCAGTTGGGGACTGCCCATGAACACTGAAGCTTTCTTT.

This chain links TRBV5-1 with TRBJ2-3; 10 bases match TRBD2. Germline loops: CDR1 SGHRS, CDR2 YFSETQ. The CDR3 covers 16 residues. V lost 5 bases and J lost 2; bases outside the gene matches: 8. The CDR3 sequence is CASSGSGGTNTDTQYF. The CDR3 bases are TGCGCCAGCAGTGGTAGCGGGGGGACCAACACAGATACGCAGTATTTT.